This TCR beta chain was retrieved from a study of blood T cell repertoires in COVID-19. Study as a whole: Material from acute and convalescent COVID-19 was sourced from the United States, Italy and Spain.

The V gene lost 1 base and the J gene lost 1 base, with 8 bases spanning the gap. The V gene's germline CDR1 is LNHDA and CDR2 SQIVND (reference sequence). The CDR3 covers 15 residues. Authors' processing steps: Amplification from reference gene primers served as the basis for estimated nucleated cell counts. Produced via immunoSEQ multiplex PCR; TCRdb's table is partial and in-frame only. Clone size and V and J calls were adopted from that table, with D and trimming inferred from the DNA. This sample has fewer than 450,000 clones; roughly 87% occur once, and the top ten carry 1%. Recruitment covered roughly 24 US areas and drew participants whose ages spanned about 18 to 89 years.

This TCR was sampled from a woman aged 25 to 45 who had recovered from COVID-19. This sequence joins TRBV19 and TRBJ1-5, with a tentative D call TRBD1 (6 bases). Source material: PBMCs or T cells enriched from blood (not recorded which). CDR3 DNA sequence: TGTGCCAGTAGTATAGTAGGGGGAAGCAATCAGCCCCAGCATTTT. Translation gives CASSIVGGSNQPQHF. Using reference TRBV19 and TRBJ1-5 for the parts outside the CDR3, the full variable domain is DGGITQSPKYLFRKEGQNVTLSCEQNLNHDAMYWYRQDPGQGLRLIYYSQIVNDFQKGDIAEGYSVSREKKESFPLTVTSAQKNPTAFYLCASSIVGGSNQPQHFGDGTRLSIL.